The source of this TCR beta chain is a study of neurological immune-mediated disorders. TCRdb fed the 5' RACE reads into MiXCR, producing one record per CDR3 protein. The data show about 62,000 distinct CDR3 sequences, around 3.8% seen once. J gave up 4 bases and V 3 bases, and 8 bases lay outside the gene matches. Germline V gene data show CDR1 as SGDLS and CDR2 as YYNGEE. This CDR3 has 16 amino acids. This clonotype has at least ten counts. The genes are TRBV9 and TRBJ2-2, with 8 bases matching TRBD1. The clonotype comes from a woman between 45 and 60 years old with multiple sclerosis. The sequenced material came from PBMCs. The CDR3: CASSASTGVGTGELFF. CDR3 in DNA: TGTGCCAGCAGCGCATCGACAGGGGTTGGCACCGGGGAGCTGTTTTTT.